This T cell receptor (beta chain) derives from a study of blood T cells in healthy people across ages. This clonotype was found a few times. Each sample gave at least 7 million isolated PBMCs. This CDR3 spans 14 amino acids. Germline-derived CDR1 and CDR2 are LGHNA and YSLEER. The junction had 2 bases not matched to a gene; V was cut back by 1 base and J by 3 bases. Primed by a sample-barcoded 5' primer and a J-beta primer mix, a second PCR proceeded for roughly 7 to 12 cycles. TCRdb analysed the 5' RACE reads with MiXCR anew, one entry per CDR3 protein. The data hold some 800,000 distinct CDR3 sequences, with roughly 25% observed a single time. This sample also belongs to another study, concerning T cells of mothers and their children. That study reports: In unrelated and related pairs, TCR recombination output is shaped in a similar way by thymic selection. Nobody spotted any persistent microchimeric T cell clones.

The TCR sequence derives from a boy between 5 and 17 years old in good health. The sample consisted of blood. The V gene is TRBV4-3, the J gene TRBJ2-7, with TRBD1 matching 8 bases. CDR3 region: CASSQGQGHYEQYF. CDR3 DNA: TGCGCCAGCAGCCAAGGACAGGGGCACTACGAGCAGTACTTC.